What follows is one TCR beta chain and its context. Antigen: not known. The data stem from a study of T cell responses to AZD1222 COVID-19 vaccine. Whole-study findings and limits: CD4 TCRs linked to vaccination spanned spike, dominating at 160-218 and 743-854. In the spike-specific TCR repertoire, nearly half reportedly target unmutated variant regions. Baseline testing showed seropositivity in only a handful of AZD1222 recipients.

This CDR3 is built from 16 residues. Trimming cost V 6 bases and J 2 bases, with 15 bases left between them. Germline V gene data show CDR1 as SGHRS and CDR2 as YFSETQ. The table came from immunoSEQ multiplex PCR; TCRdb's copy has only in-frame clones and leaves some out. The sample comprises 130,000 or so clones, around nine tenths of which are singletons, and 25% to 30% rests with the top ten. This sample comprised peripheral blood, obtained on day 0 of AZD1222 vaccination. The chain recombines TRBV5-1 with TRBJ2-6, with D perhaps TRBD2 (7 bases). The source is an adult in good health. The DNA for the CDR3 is TGCGCCAGCACGGGGGGCGCCCTAGCTGGGGCCAACGTCCTGACTTTC. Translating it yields CASTGGALAGANVLTF.